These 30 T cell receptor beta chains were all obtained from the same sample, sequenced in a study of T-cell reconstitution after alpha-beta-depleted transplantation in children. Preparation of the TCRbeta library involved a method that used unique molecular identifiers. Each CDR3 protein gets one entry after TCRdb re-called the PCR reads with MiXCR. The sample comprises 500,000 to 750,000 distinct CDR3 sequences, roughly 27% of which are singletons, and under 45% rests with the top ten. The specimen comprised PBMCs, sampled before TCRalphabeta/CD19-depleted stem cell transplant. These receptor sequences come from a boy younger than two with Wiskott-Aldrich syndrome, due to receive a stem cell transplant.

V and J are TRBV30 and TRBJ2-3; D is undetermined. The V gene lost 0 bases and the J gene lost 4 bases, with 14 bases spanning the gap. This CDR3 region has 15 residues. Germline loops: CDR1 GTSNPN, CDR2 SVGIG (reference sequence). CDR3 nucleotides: TGTGCCTGGAGTGTAGGACCGCGAGGCCCAGATACGCAGTATTTT. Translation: CAWSVGPRGPDTQYF.

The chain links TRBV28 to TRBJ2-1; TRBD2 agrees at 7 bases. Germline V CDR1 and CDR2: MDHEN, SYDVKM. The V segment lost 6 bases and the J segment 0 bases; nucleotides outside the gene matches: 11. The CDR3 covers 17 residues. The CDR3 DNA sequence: TGTGCCAGCAGAAGAAGACTAGCCGTGAGCTCCTACAATGAGCAGTTCTTC. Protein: CASRRRLAVSSYNEQFF. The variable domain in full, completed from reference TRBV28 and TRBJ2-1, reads DVKVTQSSRYLVKRTGEKVFLECVQDMDHENMFWYRQDPGLGLRLIYFSYDVKMKEKGDIPEGYSVSREKKERFSLILESASTNQTSMYLCASRRRLAVSSYNEQFFGPGTRLTVL.

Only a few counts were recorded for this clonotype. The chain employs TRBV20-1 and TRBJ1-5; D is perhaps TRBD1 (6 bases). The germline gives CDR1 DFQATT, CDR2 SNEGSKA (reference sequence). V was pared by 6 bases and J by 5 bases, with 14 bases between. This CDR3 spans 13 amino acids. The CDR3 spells CSAAQGFDQPQHF. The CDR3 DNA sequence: TGCAGTGCGGCTCAGGGGTTTGATCAGCCCCAGCATTTT.

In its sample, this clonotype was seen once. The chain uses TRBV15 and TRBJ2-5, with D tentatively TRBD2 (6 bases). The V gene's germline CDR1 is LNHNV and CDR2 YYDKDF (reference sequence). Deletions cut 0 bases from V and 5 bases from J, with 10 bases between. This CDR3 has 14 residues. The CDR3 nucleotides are TGTGCCACCAGCAGAGATGGAGGGTATGAGACCCAGTACTTC. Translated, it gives CATSRDGGYETQYF.

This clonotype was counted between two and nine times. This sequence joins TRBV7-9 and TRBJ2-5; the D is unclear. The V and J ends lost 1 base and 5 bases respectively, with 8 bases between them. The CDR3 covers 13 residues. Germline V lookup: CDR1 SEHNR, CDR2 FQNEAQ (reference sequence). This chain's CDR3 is CASSLVQYETQYF. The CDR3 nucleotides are TGTGCCAGCAGCTTAGTACAGTACGAGACCCAGTACTTC. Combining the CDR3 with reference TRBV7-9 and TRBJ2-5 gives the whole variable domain DTGVSQNPRHKITKRGQNVTFRCDPISEHNRLYWYRQTLGQGPEFLTYFQNEAQLEKSRLLSDRFSAERPKGSFSTLEIQRTEQGDSAMYLCASSLVQYETQYFGPGTRLLVL.

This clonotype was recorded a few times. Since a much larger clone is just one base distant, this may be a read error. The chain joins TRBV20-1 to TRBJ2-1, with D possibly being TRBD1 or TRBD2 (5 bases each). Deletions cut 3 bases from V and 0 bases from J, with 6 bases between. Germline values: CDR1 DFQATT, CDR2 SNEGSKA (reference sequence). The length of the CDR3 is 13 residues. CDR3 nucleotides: TGCAGTGCTAGCGGGACCTCCTACAATGAGCAGTTCTTC. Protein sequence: CSASGTSYNEQFF.

The CDR3 sequence: CSAREPGGRAQETQYF. As DNA, the CDR3 is TGCAGTGCTAGGGAGCCGGGCGGGAGGGCCCAAGAGACCCAGTACTTC. V and J are TRBV20-1 and TRBJ2-5; 9 nucleotides align to TRBD2. V lost 3 bases, J lost 1 base, and 9 bases stayed unmatched. CDR3 length: 16 residues. Germline V gene lookup returns CDR1 DFQATT and CDR2 SNEGSKA (reference sequence).

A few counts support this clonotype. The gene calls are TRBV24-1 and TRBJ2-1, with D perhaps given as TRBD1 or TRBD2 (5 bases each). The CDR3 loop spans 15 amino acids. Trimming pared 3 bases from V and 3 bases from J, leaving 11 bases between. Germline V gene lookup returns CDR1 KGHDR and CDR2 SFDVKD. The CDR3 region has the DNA TGTGCCACCAGTGATAGGGACCGAAACTACAATGAGCAGTTCTTC. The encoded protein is CATSDRDRNYNEQFF.

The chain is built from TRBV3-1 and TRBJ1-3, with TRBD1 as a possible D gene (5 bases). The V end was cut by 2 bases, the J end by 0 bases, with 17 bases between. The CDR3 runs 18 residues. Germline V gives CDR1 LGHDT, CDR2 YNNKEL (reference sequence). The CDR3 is CASSQLGHSYASGNTIYF. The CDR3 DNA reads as TGTGCCAGCAGCCAACTAGGACACTCCTACGCCTCTGGAAACACCATATATTTT.

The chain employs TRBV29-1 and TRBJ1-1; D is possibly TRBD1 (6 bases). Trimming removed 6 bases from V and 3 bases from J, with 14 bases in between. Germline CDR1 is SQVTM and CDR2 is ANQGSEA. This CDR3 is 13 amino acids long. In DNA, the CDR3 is TGCAGCGTGGGACACTTGGGGGACACTGAAGCTTTCTTT. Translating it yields CSVGHLGDTEAFF.

CDR3 nucleotides: TGCAGCGTTGTAGGGGGACTAGCGGGGAATGAGCAGTTCTTC. Protein product: CSVVGGLAGNEQFF. The chain has TRBV29-1 and TRBJ2-1; 13 nucleotides line up with TRBD2. The CDR3 spans 14 residues. Germline CDR1 is SQVTM and CDR2 is ANQGSEA. V was clipped by 4 bases and J by 7 bases; unmatched bases: 4.

The CDR3 DNA reads TGTGCCACATTACGGGGGCGTACGCAGTATTTT. Protein: CATLRGRTQYF. The rearrangement links TRBV6-2 or TRBV6-3 to TRBJ2-3; D is possibly TRBD1 or TRBD2 (6 bases each). Germline V gene data show CDR1 as MNHEY and CDR2 as SVGEGT. V lost 10 bases and J lost 8, with 13 bases in between. The CDR3 runs 11 residues.

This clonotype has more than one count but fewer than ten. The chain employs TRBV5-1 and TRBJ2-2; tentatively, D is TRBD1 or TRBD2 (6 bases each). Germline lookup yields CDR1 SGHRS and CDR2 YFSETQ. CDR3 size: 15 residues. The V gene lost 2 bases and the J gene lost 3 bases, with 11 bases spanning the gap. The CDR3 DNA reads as TGCGCCAGCAGCTTAGGGGGGCCGGACACCGGGGAGCTGTTTTTT. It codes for CASSLGGPDTGELFF.

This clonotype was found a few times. The CDR3 region has the DNA TGCGCCAGCAGCTTCCAGGGGGCTGGATCAGATACGCAGTATTTT. Protein: CASSFQGAGSDTQYF. The rearrangement joins TRBV5-1 to TRBJ2-3; 8 bases are shared with TRBD1. Trimming took 2 bases from V and 4 from J; bases not matched to a gene: 6. This CDR3 contains 15 residues. Germline V CDR1 and CDR2: SGHRS, YFSETQ.

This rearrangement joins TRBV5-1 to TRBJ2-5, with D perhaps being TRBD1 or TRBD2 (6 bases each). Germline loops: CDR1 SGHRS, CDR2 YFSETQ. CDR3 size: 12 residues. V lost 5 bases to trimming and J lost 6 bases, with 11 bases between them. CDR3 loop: CASREGGQTQYF. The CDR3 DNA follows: TGCGCCAGCAGGGAGGGGGGCCAGACCCAGTACTTC. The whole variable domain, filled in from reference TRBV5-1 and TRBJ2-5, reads KAGVTQTPRYLIKTRGQQVTLSCSPISGHRSVSWYQQTPGQGLQFLFEYFSETQRNKGNFPGRFSGRQFSNSRSEMNVSTLELGDSALYLCASREGGQTQYFGPGTRLLVL.

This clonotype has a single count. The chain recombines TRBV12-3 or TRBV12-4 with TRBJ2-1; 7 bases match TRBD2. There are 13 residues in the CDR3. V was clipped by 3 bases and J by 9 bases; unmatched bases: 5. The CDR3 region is CASSFGLVGEQFF. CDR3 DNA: TGTGCCAGCAGTTTCGGACTAGTTGGTGAGCAGTTCTTC.

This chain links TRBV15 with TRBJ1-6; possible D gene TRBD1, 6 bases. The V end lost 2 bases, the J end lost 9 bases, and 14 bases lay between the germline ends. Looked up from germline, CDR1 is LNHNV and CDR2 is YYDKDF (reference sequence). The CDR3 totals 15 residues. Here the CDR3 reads CATSRSGGGSSPLHF. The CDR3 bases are TGTGCCACCAGCAGATCGGGAGGGGGTAGTTCACCCCTCCACTTT.

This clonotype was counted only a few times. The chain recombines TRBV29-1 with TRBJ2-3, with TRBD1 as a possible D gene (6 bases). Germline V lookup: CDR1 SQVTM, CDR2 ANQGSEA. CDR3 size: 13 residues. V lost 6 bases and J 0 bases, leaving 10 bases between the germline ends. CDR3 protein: CSVGHLSTDTQYF. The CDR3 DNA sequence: TGCAGCGTGGGACACCTTAGCACAGATACGCAGTATTTT.

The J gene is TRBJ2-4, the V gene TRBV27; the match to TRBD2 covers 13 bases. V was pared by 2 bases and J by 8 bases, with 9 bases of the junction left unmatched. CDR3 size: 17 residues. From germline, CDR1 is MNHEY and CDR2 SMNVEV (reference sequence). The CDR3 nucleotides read TGTGCCAGCAGTTTAGGCCGGACTAGCGGGGGCGGGGACATTCAGTACTTC. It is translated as CASSLGRTSGGGDIQYF.

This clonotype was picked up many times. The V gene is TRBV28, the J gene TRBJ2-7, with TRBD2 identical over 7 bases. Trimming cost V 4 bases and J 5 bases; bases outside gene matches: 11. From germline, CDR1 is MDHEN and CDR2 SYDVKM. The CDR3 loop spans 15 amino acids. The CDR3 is CASSSLREWSHEQYF. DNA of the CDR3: TGTGCCAGCAGTTCTTTGCGGGAGTGGTCCCACGAGCAGTACTTC.

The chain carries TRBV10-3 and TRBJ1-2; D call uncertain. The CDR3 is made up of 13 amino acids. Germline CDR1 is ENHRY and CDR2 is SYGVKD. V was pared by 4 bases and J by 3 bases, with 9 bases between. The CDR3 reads CAISGTLDYGYTF. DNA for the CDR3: TGTGCCATCAGTGGTACCCTGGACTATGGCTACACCTTC.

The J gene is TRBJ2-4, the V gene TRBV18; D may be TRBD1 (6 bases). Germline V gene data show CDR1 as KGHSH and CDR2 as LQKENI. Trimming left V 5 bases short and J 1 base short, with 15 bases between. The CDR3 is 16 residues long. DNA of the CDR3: TGTGCCAGCTCAGCAAACAGGGCGAGCGCCAAAAACATTCAGTACTTC. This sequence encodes CASSANRASAKNIQYF.

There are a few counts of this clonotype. The CDR3 sequence is CAISELGTITDTQYF. CDR3 DNA sequence: TGTGCCATCAGTGAGTTGGGAACCATTACAGATACGCAGTATTTT. The rearrangement links TRBV10-3 to TRBJ2-3; the D is unclear. Germline CDR1 is ENHRY and CDR2 is SYGVKD. Deletions cut 1 base from V and 3 bases from J, with 11 bases between. This CDR3 contains 15 residues.

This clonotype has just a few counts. The CDR3: CASTKPGRENEQYF. CDR3 in DNA: TGTGCCAGCACCAAACCGGGACGTGAGAACGAGCAGTACTTC. The rearrangement links TRBV12-3 or TRBV12-4 to TRBJ2-7, with D perhaps matching TRBD1 or TRBD2 (5 bases each). Deletions cut 7 bases from V and 5 bases from J, with 18 bases between. The CDR3 sequence is 14 residues long.

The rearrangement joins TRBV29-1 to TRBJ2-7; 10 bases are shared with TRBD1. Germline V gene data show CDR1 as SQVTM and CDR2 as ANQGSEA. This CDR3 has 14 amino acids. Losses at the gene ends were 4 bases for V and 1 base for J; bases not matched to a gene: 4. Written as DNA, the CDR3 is TGCAGCGTTGTACGACAGGGGGCTTCCTACGAGCAGTACTTC. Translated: CSVVRQGASYEQYF.

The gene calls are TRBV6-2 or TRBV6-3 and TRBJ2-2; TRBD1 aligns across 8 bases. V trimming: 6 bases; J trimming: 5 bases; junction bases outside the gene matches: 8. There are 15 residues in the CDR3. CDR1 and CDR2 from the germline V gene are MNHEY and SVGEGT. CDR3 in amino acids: CASRGWTGITGELFF. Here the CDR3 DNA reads TGTGCCAGCAGGGGGTGGACAGGGATAACCGGGGAGCTGTTTTTT.

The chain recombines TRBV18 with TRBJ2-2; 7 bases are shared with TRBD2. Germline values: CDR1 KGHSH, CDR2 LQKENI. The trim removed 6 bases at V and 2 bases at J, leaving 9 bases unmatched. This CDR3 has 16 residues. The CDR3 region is CASSPGGGLNTGELFF. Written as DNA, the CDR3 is TGTGCCAGCTCCCCAGGCGGGGGACTCAACACCGGGGAGCTGTTTTTT.

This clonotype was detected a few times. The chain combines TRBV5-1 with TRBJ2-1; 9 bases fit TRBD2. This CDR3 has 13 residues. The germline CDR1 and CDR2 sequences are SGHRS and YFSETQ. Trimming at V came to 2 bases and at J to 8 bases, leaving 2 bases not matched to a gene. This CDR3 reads CASSFSGSHEQFF. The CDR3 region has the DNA TGCGCCAGCAGCTTTAGCGGGAGCCATGAGCAGTTCTTC.

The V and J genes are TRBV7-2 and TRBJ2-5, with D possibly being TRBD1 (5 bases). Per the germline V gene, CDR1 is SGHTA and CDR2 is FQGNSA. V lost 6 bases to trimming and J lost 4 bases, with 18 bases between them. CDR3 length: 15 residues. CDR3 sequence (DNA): TGTGCCAGCAGAAGCGACATCAGACAGTTAGAGACCCAGTACTTC. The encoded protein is CASRSDIRQLETQYF.

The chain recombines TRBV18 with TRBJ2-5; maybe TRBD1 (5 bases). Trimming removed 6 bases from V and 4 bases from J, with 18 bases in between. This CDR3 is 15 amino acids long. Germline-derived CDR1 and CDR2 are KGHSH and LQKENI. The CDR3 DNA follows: TGTGCCAGCTCGCCAACTCAGGGTTTAGGAGAGACCCAGTACTTC. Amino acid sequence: CASSPTQGLGETQYF.